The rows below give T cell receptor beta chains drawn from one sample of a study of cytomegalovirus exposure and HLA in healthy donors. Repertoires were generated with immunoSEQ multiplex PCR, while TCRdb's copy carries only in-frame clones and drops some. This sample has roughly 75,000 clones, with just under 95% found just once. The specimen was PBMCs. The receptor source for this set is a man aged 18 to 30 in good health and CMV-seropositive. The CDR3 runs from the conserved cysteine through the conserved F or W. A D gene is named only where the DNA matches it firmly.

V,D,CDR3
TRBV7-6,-,CASSVDERQPQHF
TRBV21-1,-,CASSKKLGQGNYGYTF
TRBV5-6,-,CASSPFWGDNYGYTF
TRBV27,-,CASSSQPDFRDTQYF
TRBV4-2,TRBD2,CASGPGTSGSETQYF
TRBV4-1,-,CASSRFLATSSYEQYF
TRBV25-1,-,CASSIGNRNTEAFF
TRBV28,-,CASSTPWTLSSYNEQFF
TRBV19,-,CASSIVFLSGEPDTQYF
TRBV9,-,CASSPRQVNYGYTF
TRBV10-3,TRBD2,CAISGGLSGLAAYNEQFF
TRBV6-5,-,CASSWTGGANYGYTF
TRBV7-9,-,CASTVGQGPSSYNSPLHF
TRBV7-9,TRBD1,CASSSIGRGTGFEAFF
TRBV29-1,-,CSGGTRDEQYF
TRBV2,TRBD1,CASKDRAETQYF
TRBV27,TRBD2,CASSPPRTSGRPPEQYF
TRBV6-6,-,CASSLEGGGKQFF
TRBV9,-,CASSATDSSYEQYF
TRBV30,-,CAWSVQSSYEQYF
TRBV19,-,CASSLRQGNQPQHF
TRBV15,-,CATSRDRGNTEAFF
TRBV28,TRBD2,CASSVGGRSGETQYF
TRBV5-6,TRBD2,CASSLGGGSYNEQFF
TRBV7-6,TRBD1,CASSLGQPGEQYF
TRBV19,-,CASSMGQGSSYEQYF
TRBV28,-,CASSPGFQPQHF
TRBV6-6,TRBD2,CASTPLAGGIWNEQFF